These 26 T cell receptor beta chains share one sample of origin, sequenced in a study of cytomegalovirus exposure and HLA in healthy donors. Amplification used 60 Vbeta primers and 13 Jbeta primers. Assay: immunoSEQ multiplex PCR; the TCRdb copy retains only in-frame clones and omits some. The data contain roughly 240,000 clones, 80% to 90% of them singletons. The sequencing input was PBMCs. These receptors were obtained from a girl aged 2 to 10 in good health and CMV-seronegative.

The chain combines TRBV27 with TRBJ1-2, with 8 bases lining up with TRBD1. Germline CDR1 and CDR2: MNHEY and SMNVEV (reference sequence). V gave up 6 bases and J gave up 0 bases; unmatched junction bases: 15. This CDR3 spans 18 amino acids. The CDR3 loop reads CASSPSRTGPFANYGYTF. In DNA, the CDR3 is TGTGCCAGCAGCCCCTCACGGACAGGGCCTTTCGCTAACTATGGCTACACCTTC.

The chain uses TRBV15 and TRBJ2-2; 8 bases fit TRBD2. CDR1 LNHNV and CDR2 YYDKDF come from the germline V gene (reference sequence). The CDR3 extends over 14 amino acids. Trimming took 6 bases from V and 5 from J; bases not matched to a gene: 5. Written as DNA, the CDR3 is TGTGCCACCAGATTACTAGCGGAGACCGGGGAGCTGTTTTTT. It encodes CATRLLAETGELFF. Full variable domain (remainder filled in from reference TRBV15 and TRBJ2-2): DAMVIQNPRYQVTQFGKPVTLSCSQTLNHNVMYWYQQKSSQAPKLLFHYYDKDFNNEADTPDNFQSRRPNTSFCFLDIRSPGLGDTAMYLCATRLLAETGELFFGEGSRLTVL.

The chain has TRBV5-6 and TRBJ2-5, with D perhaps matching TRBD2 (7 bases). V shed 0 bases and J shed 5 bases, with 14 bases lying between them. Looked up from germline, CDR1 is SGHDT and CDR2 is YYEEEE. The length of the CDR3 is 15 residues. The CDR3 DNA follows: TGTGCCAGCAGCTTGGGGGCGGGGGCCAGGGAGACCCAGTACTTC. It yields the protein CASSLGAGARETQYF. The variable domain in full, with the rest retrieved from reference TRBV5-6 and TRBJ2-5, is DAGVTQSPTHLIKTRGQQVTLRCSPKSGHDTVSWYQQALGQGPQFIFQYYEEEERQRGNFPDRFSGHQFPNYSSELNVNALLLGDSALYLCASSLGAGARETQYFGPGTRLLVL.

CDR3 residues: CASSLGQPNEQFF. The CDR3 DNA follows: TGTGCCAGCAGCTTGGGACAGCCCAATGAGCAGTTCTTC. The V gene is TRBV7-6, the J gene TRBJ2-1; TRBD1 agrees at 7 bases. V was clipped by 3 bases and J by 6 bases; unmatched bases: 2. This CDR3 region has 13 residues. The germline CDR1 and CDR2 sequences are SGHVS and FNYEAQ.

CDR3 coding DNA: TGTGCCAGCAGTTTTCAGAAAGACACTGAAGCTTTCTTT. It is translated as CASSFQKDTEAFF. The gene calls are TRBV27 and TRBJ1-1; D ambiguous. CDR3 length equals 13 residues. V was shortened by 3 bases and J by 3 bases, with 8 bases between the two germline ends. The germline gives CDR1 MNHEY, CDR2 SMNVEV (reference sequence).

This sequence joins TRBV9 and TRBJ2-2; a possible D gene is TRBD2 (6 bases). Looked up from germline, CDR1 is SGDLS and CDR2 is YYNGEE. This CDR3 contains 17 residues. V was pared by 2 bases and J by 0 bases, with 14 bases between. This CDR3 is CASSVNSGLPNTGELFF. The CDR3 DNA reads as TGTGCCAGCAGCGTGAATTCCGGACTACCGAACACCGGGGAGCTGTTTTTT.

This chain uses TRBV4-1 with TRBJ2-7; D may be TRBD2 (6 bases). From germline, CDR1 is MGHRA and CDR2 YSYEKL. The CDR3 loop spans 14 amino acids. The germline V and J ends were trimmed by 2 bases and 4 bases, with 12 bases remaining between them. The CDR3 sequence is CASSQPGLGYEQYF. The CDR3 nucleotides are TGCGCCAGCAGCCAACCGGGACTTGGATACGAGCAGTACTTC.

The CDR3 here is CSVAGSSNQPQHF. In DNA, the CDR3 is TGCAGCGTTGCCGGGTCCAGCAATCAGCCCCAGCATTTT. This chain uses TRBV29-1 with TRBJ1-5; D unclear. Trimming removed 4 bases at V and 1 base at J, with 8 bases between. The V gene's germline CDR1 is SQVTM and CDR2 ANQGSEA. The CDR3 is 13 amino acids.

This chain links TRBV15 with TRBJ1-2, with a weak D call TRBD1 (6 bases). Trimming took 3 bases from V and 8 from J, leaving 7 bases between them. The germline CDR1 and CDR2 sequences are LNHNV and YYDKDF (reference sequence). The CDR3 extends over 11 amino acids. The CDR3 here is CATSRDSGYTF. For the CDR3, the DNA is TGTGCCACCAGCAGGGACAGCGGCTACACCTTC. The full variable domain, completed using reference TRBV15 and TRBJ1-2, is DAMVIQNPRYQVTQFGKPVTLSCSQTLNHNVMYWYQQKSSQAPKLLFHYYDKDFNNEADTPDNFQSRRPNTSFCFLDIRSPGLGDTAMYLCATSRDSGYTFGSGTRLTVV.

The CDR3 DNA reads TGCGCCAGCAGCCAGTCAACCAAGGAGGTCTGGACCTACGAGCAGTACTTC. It translates to CASSQSTKEVWTYEQYF. The rearrangement uses TRBV4-1 and TRBJ2-7; weak D call: TRBD2 (5 bases). With 3 bases removed from V and 2 bases from J, the gap between germline ends came to 20 bases. This CDR3 has 17 amino acids. Per germline, CDR1 MGHRA and CDR2 YSYEKL.

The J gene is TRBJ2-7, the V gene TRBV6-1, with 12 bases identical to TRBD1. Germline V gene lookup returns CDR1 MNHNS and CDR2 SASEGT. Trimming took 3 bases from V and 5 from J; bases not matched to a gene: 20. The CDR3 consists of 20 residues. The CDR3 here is CASSEWARDRGRKYLHEQYF. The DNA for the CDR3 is TGTGCCAGCAGTGAGTGGGCTCGGGACAGGGGGCGGAAATACCTCCACGAGCAGTACTTC.

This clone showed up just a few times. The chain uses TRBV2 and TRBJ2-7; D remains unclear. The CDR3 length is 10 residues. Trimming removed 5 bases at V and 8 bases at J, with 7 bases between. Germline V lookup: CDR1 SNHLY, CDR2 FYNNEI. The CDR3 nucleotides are TGTGCCAGCAGTTATAATAAGCAGTACTTC. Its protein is CASSYNKQYF.

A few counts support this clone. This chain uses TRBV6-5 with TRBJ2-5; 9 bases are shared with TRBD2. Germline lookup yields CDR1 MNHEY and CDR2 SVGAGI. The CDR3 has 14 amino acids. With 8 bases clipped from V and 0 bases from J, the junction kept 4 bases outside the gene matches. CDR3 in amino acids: CASVQRGDQETQYF. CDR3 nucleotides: TGTGCCAGCGTTCAGCGGGGGGACCAAGAGACCCAGTACTTC.

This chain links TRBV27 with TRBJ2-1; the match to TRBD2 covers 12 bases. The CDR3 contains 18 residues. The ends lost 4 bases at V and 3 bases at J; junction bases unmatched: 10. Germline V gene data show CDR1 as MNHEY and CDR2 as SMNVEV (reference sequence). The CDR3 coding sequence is TGTGCCAGCAGTTATGTACTAGCGGGAGGTAAAGGCTACAATGAGCAGTTCTTC. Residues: CASSYVLAGGKGYNEQFF.

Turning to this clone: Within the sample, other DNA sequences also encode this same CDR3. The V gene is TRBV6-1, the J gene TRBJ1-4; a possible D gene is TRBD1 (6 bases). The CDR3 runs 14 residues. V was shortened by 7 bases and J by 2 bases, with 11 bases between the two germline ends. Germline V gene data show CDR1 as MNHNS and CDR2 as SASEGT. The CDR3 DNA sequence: TGTGCCAGCACCTCGGGACATACTAATGAAAAACTGTTTTTT. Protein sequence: CASTSGHTNEKLFF.

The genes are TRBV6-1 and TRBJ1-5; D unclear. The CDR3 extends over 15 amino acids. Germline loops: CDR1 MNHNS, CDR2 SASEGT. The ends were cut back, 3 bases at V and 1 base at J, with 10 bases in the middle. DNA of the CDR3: TGTGCCAGCAGTGAGGGCCGGCCGAGCAATCAGCCCCAGCATTTT. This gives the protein CASSEGRPSNQPQHF.

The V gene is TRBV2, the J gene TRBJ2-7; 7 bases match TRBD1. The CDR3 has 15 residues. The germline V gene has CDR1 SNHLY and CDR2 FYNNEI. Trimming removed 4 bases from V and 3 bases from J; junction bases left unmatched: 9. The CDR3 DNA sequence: TGTGCCAGCAGTGCCCGACAGGGAAGAGGCTACGAGCAGTACTTC. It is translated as CASSARQGRGYEQYF. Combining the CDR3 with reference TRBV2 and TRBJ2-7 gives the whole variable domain EPEVTQTPSHQVTQMGQEVILRCVPISNHLYFYWYRQILGQKVEFLVSFYNNEISEKSEIFDDQFSVERPDGSNFTLKIRSTKLEDSAMYFCASSARQGRGYEQYFGPGTRLTVT.

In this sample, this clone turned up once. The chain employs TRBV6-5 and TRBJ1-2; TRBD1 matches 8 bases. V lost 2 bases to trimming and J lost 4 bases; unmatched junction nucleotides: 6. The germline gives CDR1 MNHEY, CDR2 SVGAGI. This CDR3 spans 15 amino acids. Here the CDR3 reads CASSYDTGGIYGYTF. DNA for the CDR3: TGTGCCAGCAGTTACGATACAGGGGGGATCTATGGCTACACCTTC.

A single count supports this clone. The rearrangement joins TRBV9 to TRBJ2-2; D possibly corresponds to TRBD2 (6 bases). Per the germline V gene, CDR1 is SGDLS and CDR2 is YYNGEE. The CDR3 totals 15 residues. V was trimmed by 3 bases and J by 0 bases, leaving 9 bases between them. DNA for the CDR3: TGTGCCAGCAGCGCCCGGGACTCGAACACCGGGGAGCTGTTTTTT. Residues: CASSARDSNTGELFF.

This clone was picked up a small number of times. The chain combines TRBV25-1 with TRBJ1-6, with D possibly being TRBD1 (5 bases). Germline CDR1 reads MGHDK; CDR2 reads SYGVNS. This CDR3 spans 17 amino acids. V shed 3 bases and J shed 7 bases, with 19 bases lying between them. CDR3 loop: CASSDGRARPLNSPLHF. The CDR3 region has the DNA TGTGCCAGCAGTGATGGCAGGGCCCGTCCGCTCAATTCACCCCTCCACTTT.

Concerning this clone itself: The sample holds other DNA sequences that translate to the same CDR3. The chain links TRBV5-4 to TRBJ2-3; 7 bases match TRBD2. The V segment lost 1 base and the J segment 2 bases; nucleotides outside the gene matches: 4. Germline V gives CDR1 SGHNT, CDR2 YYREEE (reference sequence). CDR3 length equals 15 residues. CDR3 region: CASSLRGGNTDTQYF. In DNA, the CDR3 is TGTGCCAGCAGCTTGCGCGGGGGTAACACAGATACGCAGTATTTT. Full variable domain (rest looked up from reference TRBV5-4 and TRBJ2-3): ETGVTQSPTHLIKTRGQQVTLRCSSQSGHNTVSWYQQALGQGPQFIFQYYREEENGRGNFPPRFSGLQFPNYSSELNVNALELDDSALYLCASSLRGGNTDTQYFGPGTRLTVL.

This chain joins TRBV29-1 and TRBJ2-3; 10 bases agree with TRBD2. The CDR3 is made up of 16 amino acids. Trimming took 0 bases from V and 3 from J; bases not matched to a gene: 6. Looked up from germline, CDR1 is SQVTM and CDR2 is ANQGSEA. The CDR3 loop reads CSVEDSGGVWTDTQYF. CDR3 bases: TGCAGCGTTGAAGACAGCGGGGGGGTTTGGACAGATACGCAGTATTTT.

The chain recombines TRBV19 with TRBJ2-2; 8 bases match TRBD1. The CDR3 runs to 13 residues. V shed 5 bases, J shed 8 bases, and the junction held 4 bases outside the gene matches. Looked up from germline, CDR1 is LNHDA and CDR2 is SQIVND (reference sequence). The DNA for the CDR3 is TGTGCCAGTAGTCCGGACAGGGTGGGGGAGCTGTTTTTT. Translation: CASSPDRVGELFF.

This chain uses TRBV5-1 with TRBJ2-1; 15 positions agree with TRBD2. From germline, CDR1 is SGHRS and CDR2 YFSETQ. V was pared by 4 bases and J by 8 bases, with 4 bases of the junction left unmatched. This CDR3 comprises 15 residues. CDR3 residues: CASSRTSGGAYEQFF. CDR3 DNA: TGCGCCAGCAGCCGGACTAGCGGGGGGGCCTATGAGCAGTTCTTC.

CDR3 nucleotides: TGTGCCAGCAGTTCTAACAGGGTAGCTGGAAACACCATATATTTT. Its protein is CASSSNRVAGNTIYF. V is TRBV27 and J is TRBJ1-3, with a possible D match to TRBD1 (6 bases). V was trimmed by 4 bases and J by 2 bases, leaving 12 bases between them. Germline V gene sequence: CDR1 MNHEY, CDR2 SMNVEV (reference sequence). There are 15 residues in the CDR3.

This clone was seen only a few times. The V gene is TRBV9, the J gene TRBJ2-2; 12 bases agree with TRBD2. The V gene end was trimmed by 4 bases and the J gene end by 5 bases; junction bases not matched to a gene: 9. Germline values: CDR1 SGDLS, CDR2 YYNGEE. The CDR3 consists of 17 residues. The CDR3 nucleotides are TGTGCCAGCAGCCCCCGGACTAGCGGGGAGAGGACCGGGGAGCTGTTTTTT. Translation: CASSPRTSGERTGELFF.